This T cell receptor (beta chain) was sequenced for a study of blood T cells in healthy people across ages. Study as a whole: T cells yielded about one barcoded beta molecule per two cells through template switching.

General study results and limits: Comparison with aged donors showed that long-lived donors had more naive CD4+ cells and higher diversity. Across samples, TCR beta diversity tracked strongly with naive T cell percentage.

A J-beta primer mix and a sample-barcoded 5' primer were used in a second PCR of about 6 to 12 cycles. Through a template-switch adaptor with 12 random nucleotides, each cDNA molecule received a tag. Via MiXCR, TCRdb re-called the 5' RACE reads, giving one row per CDR3 protein. The sample lists 1.4 million to 1.5 million distinct CDR3 sequences; roughly 40% were seen once. Note on this clonotype: Its target is not known.

Germline V CDR1 and CDR2: SGDLS, YYNGEE. Losses at the gene ends were 0 bases for V and 4 bases for J; bases not matched to a gene: 10. CDR3 length equals 18 residues. The sample taken for sequencing was blood. The receptor's source is a woman aged 18-30 years in good health. The rearrangement links TRBV9 to TRBJ2-1, with 10 bases aligning to TRBD2. CDR3 protein: CASSVGGRGLAVYNEQFF. CDR3 bases: TGTGCCAGCAGCGTAGGGGGCAGAGGACTAGCGGTTTACAATGAGCAGTTCTTC. Supplemented by reference TRBV9 and TRBJ2-1, the full variable domain reads DSGVTQTPKHLITATGQRVTLRCSPRSGDLSVYWYQQSLDQGLQFLIQYYNGEERAKGNILERFSAQQFPDLHSELNLSSLELGDSALYFCASSVGGRGLAVYNEQFFGPGTRLTVL.